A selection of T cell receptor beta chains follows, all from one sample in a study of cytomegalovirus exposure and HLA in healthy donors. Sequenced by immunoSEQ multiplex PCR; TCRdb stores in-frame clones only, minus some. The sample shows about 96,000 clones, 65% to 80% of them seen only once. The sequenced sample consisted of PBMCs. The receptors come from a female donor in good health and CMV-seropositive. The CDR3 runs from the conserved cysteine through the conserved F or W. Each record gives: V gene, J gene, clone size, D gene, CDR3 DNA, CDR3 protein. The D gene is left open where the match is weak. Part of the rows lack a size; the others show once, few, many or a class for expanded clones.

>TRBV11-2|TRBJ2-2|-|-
TGTGCCAGCAGCTTCCGACTGGAGGCGGGGGAGCTGTTTTTT
CASSFRLEAGELFF
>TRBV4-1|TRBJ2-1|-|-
TGCGCCAGCAGCCAAGTTCCTAGGGGCGAGCAGTTCTTC
CASSQVPRGEQFF
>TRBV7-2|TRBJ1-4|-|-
TGTGCCAGCAGCTACTTACAGGGCCACGGTGAAAAACTGTTTTTT
CASSYLQGHGEKLFF
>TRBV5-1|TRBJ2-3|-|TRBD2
TGCGCCAGCAGCTTGGAACTAGCGGGAGGTGCATATACGCAGTATTTT
CASSLELAGGAYTQYF
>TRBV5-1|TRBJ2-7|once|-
TGCGCCAGCAGTACAGGGACTAAGACCTACGAGCAGTACTTC
CASSTGTKTYEQYF
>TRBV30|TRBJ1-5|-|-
TGTGCCTGGAGTCCTCAGGGTCGTCAGCCCCAGCATTTT
CAWSPQGRQPQHF
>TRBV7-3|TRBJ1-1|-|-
TGTGCCAGCAGCCAAGGGGTGAACACTGAAGCTTTCTTT
CASSQGVNTEAFF
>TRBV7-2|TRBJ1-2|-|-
TGTGCCAGCAGCTTAGGATTAGGGGATGGCTACACCTTC
CASSLGLGDGYTF
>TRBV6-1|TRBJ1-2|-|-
TGTGCCAGCAGTGATTTCACACCGAACTATGGCTACACCTTC
CASSDFTPNYGYTF
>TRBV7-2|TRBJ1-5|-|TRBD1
TGTGCCAGCAGCTTAGGGACAGGGTTCAATCAGCCCCAGCATTTT
CASSLGTGFNQPQHF
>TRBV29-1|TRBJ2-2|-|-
TGCAGCGGATTATATGGGGGGGGACAACTACCCACCGGGGAGCTGTTTTTT
CSGLYGGGQLPTGELFF
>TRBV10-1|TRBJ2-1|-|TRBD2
TGCGCCAGCAGTCGGACTAGCGGGGCGGCCCAGTTCTTC
CASSRTSGAAQFF
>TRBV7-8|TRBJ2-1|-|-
TGTGCCAGCAGCTTAGGAGATGAGCAGTTCTTC
CASSLGDEQFF
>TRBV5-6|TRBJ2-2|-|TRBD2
TGTGCCAGCAGCTCCCTAGCGGGGGGAACCGGGGAGCTGTTTTTT
CASSSLAGGTGELFF
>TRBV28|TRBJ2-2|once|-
TGTGCCAGCAGATCCACAGGCACCGGGGAGCTGTTTTTT
CASRSTGTGELFF
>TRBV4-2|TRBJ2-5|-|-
TGTGCCAGCAGCCAAGATAGGCGGCCCAGAGAGACCCAGTACTTC
CASSQDRRPRETQYF
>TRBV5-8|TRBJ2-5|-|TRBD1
TGTGCCAGCAGCCGGGACAGGGGAGAGACCCAGTACTTC
CASSRDRGETQYF
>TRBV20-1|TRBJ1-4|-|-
TGCAGTGCGACAAATAATGAAAAACTGTTTTTT
CSATNNEKLFF
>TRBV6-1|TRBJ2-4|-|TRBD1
TGTGCCAGCAGTGAATTGACAGGGGAAAACATTCAGTACTTC
CASSELTGENIQYF
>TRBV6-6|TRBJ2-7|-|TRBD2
TGTGCCAGCAGAACCCGAACCGGGACTAGCGTCTACGAGCAGTACTTC
CASRTRTGTSVYEQYF
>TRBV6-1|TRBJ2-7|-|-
TGTGCCAGCAGTGACTTCGGGGACATTAAGTACTTC
CASSDFGDIKYF
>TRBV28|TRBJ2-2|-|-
TGTGCCAGCAGCCACTTTCGGAGTCGGGCCGGGGAGCTGTTTTTT
CASSHFRSRAGELFF
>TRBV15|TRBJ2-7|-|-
TGTGCCACCAGCAGAGCGGGGGGCGCATCCTACGAGCAGTACTTC
CATSRAGGASYEQYF
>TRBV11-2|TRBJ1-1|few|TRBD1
TGTGCCAGCACCTGGACAGGCATGAACACTGAAGCTTTCTTT
CASTWTGMNTEAFF
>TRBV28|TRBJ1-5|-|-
TGTGCCAGCAAACCGGGACAAGACAATCAGCCCCAGCATTTT
CASKPGQDNQPQHF
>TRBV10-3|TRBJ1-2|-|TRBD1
TGTGCCATCAGAACCACAGGGGGCGTGGACTATGGCTACACCTTC
CAIRTTGGVDYGYTF
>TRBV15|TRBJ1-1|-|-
TGTGCCACCAGCAGAGACAGGGGATCCACTGAAGCTTTCTTT
CATSRDRGSTEAFF
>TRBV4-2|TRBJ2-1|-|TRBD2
TGTGCCAGCAGCCAAAGACTAGCGGGAGGCTCGGGCAATGAGCAGTTCTTC
CASSQRLAGGSGNEQFF
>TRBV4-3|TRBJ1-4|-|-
TGCGCCAGCAGCCGAGGATGGGGGGAGGAGGAAAAACTGTTTTTT
CASSRGWGEEEKLFF
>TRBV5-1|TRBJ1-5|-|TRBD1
TGCGCCAGCAGCTTGACAGGGGATCAGCCCCAGCATTTT
CASSLTGDQPQHF
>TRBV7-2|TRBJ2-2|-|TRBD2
TGTGCCAGCAGCTTACAAGCGGGAGAGGTCGGGGAGCTGTTTTTT
CASSLQAGEVGELFF
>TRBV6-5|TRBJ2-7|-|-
TGTGCCAGCAGTTACCGCCCCGACAGCTCCTACGAGCAGTACTTC
CASSYRPDSSYEQYF
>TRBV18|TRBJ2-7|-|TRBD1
TGTGCCAGCTCATACTCGGGACAGGGAGACGAGCAGTACTTC
CASSYSGQGDEQYF
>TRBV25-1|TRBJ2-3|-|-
TGTGCCAGCAGTGAATATGGGGGGACTAGCACAGATACGCAGTATTTT
CASSEYGGTSTDTQYF
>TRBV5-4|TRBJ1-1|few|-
TGTGCCAGCAGCCGGGAAGGTGTGAACACTGAAGCTTTCTTT
CASSREGVNTEAFF
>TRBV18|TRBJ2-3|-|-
TGTGCCAGCTCGCGACAGGACGGCAGCACAGATACGCAGTATTTT
CASSRQDGSTDTQYF
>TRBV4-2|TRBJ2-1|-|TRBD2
TGTGCCAGCAGACCGGGACTAGCGGGGGGGAAGGGGGGATACAATGAGCAGTTCTTC
CASRPGLAGGKGGYNEQFF
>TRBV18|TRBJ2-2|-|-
TGTGCCAGCTCACCTAACAAGGGAGGCACCGGGGAGCTGTTTTTT
CASSPNKGGTGELFF
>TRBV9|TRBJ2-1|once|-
TGTGCCAGCAGCGTAGATGCAGGGCGATACAATGAGCAGTTCTTC
CASSVDAGRYNEQFF
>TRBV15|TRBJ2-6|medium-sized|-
TGTGCCACCAGCAGAGATTCGAGTAGCGGAGGCTCTGGGGCCAACGTCCTGACTTTC
CATSRDSSSGGSGANVLTF
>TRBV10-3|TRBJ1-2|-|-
TGTGCCATCAGTGAGCCGGCAGGGTCGGTGAAAGGCTACACCTTC
CAISEPAGSVKGYTF
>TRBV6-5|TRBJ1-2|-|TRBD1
TGTGCCAGCGGACAGGGAGCGGTCGGCTACACCTTC
CASGQGAVGYTF
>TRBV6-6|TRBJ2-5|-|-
TGTGCCAGCAGTTGGGCGGGGCAAGAGACCCAGTACTTC
CASSWAGQETQYF
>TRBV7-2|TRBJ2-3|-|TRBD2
TGTGCCAGCAGCCCCCAACTTCTAGCGGGGGGGGATACGCAGTATTTT
CASSPQLLAGGDTQYF